Listed below are T cell receptor beta chains from one sample, sequenced in a study of T cell changes during pregnancy in multiple sclerosis. Assay used: immunoSEQ multiplex PCR; TCRdb lists only in-frame clones, some missing. The profile shows about 75,000 clones, more than 70% of them singletons. Sequencing used peripheral blood, obtained in the first trimester of pregnancy. The receptor source for this set is a female donor in good health, enrolled as a control in a pregnancy study. Both conserved end residues are part of each CDR3. D genes are given only for firm matches. Clone size is shown for a subset of rows, as once, few, many or a class of expanded clone.

CDR3: CASGAGGVEDTQYF; DNA: TGCGCCAGCGGGGCGGGGGGCGTCGAAGATACGCAGTATTTT; D: TRBD2; J: TRBJ2-3; V: TRBV5-1; size: -
CDR3: CASSPAGIEETQYF; DNA: TGTGCCAGCTCACCTGCAGGGATTGAAGAGACCCAGTACTTC; D: -; J: TRBJ2-5; V: TRBV18; size: -
CDR3: CASSLSLREQYF; DNA: TGTGCCAGCAGCCTCTCCCTCCGCGAGCAGTACTTC; D: -; J: TRBJ2-7; V: TRBV7-2; size: -
CDR3: CASSRSGETGLLIYEQYF; DNA: TGCGCCAGCAGCCGCTCAGGTGAGACAGGATTGCTGATCTACGAGCAGTACTTC; D: -; J: TRBJ2-7; V: TRBV5-1; size: -
CDR3: CSAPDSYGYTF; DNA: TGCAGTGCTCCTGACAGCTATGGCTACACCTTC; D: -; J: TRBJ1-2; V: TRBV20-1; size: -
CDR3: CASNSGTGYNEQFF; DNA: TGCGCCAGCAATTCCGGGACAGGTTACAATGAGCAGTTCTTC; D: TRBD1; J: TRBJ2-1; V: TRBV5-1; size: -
CDR3: CASSIRDGGPYEQYF; DNA: TGTGCCAGTAGTATACGGGACGGGGGACCCTACGAGCAGTACTTC; D: -; J: TRBJ2-7; V: TRBV19; size: -
CDR3: CASSIGATNEKLFF; DNA: TGTGCCAGTAGTATCGGGGCAACTAATGAAAAACTGTTTTTT; D: -; J: TRBJ1-4; V: TRBV19; size: -
CDR3: CASSSGLYRGDEKLFF; DNA: TGTGCCAGCAGCTCAGGCCTGTACAGGGGGGACGAAAAACTGTTTTTT; D: TRBD1; J: TRBJ1-4; V: TRBV7-8; size: -
CDR3: CASPRAGGLVGYTF; DNA: TGTGCCAGCCCCCGGGCAGGGGGCCTGGTAGGCTACACCTTC; D: TRBD1; J: TRBJ1-2; V: TRBV6-1; size: -
CDR3: CASSLALAGGNEQFF; DNA: TGTGCCAGCAGCTTAGCCCTAGCGGGAGGTAATGAGCAGTTCTTC; D: TRBD2; J: TRBJ2-1; V: TRBV7-9; size: -
CDR3: CASLARRGSTDTQYF; DNA: TGTGCCAGCCTCGCTCGGCGGGGGAGCACAGATACGCAGTATTTT; D: TRBD2; J: TRBJ2-3; V: TRBV6-1; size: -
CDR3: CASSLVQGATSYNSPLHF; DNA: TGTGCCAGCAGCTTGGTGCAGGGGGCGACCTCCTATAATTCACCCCTCCACTTT; D: TRBD1; J: TRBJ1-6; V: TRBV5-4; size: -
CDR3: CASSRGQPVSYEQYF; DNA: TGTGCCAGCTCCCGGGGACAGCCTGTCTCCTACGAGCAGTACTTC; D: TRBD1; J: TRBJ2-7; V: TRBV18; size: once
CDR3: CATSPAVAEGDTQYF; DNA: TGTGCCACCTCCCCGGCGGTCGCCGAGGGAGATACGCAGTATTTT; D: -; J: TRBJ2-3; V: TRBV19; size: -
CDR3: CASSDTSGRASSEQFF; DNA: TGTGCCAGCAGTGACACTAGCGGGAGGGCCTCCTCTGAGCAGTTCTTC; D: TRBD2; J: TRBJ2-1; V: TRBV6-4; size: -
CDR3: CASSYSRGSSEQYF; DNA: TGTGCCAGCAGTTACTCGAGGGGGAGCTCCGAGCAGTACTTC; D: -; J: TRBJ2-7; V: TRBV6-5; size: -
CDR3: CASSKSGASTDTQYF; DNA: TGTGCCAGCAGTAAATCAGGGGCCAGCACAGATACGCAGTATTTT; D: -; J: TRBJ2-3; V: TRBV25-1; size: once
CDR3: CASSFGLAGGDSGANVLTF; DNA: TGTGCCAGCAGTTTCGGCCTAGCGGGAGGAGACTCTGGGGCCAACGTCCTGACTTTC; D: TRBD2; J: TRBJ2-6; V: TRBV28; size: -
CDR3: CASSLDGGGNQPQHF; DNA: TGCGCCAGCAGCTTGGACGGGGGAGGCAATCAGCCCCAGCATTTT; D: -; J: TRBJ1-5; V: TRBV5-1; size: -
CDR3: CASSFVGARLYNSPLHF; DNA: TGTGCCAGCAGTTTTGTTGGGGCGCGGCTCTATAATTCACCCCTCCACTTT; D: -; J: TRBJ1-6; V: TRBV27; size: -
CDR3: CASNYRQYEQYF; DNA: TGTGCCAGCAATTATAGACAATACGAGCAGTACTTC; D: -; J: TRBJ2-7; V: TRBV28; size: -
CDR3: CASSQRAGELYNEQFF; DNA: TGTGCCAGCAGCCAACGGGCGGGGGAGCTATACAATGAGCAGTTCTTC; D: TRBD2; J: TRBJ2-1; V: TRBV7-2; size: -
CDR3: CATGQGLSGANVLTF; DNA: TGTGCCACCGGACAGGGGCTATCTGGGGCCAACGTCCTGACTTTC; D: TRBD1; J: TRBJ2-6; V: TRBV15; size: -
CDR3: CASSSSGTGVYGYTF; DNA: TGTGCCAGCAGTTCGTCCGGGACAGGGGTCTATGGCTACACCTTC; D: TRBD1; J: TRBJ1-2; V: TRBV6-5; size: -
CDR3: CASSGLSQGSYEQYF; DNA: TGTGCCAGCAGCGGCCTTTCACAGGGTTCCTACGAGCAGTACTTC; D: -; J: TRBJ2-7; V: TRBV5-5; size: once
CDR3: CASSLAPGGASDTQYF; DNA: TGTGCCAGCAGCTTAGCGCCCGGGGGGGCGTCAGATACGCAGTATTTT; D: TRBD2; J: TRBJ2-3; V: TRBV7-8; size: -
CDR3: CASSHPGQAEYEQYF; DNA: TGTGCCAGCAGTCACCCTGGACAGGCCGAGTACGAGCAGTACTTC; D: TRBD1; J: TRBJ2-7; V: TRBV27; size: -
CDR3: CASSASTGASYGYTF; DNA: TGTGCCAGCAGTGCGTCGACAGGGGCGAGCTATGGCTACACCTTC; D: TRBD1; J: TRBJ1-2; V: TRBV6-1; size: once
CDR3: CASSHRSGSTVSYEQYF; DNA: TGCGCCAGCAGCCACAGATCAGGGTCCACGGTATCCTACGAGCAGTACTTC; D: -; J: TRBJ2-7; V: TRBV4-1; size: -
CDR3: CASSLSQGGWPQHF; DNA: TGTGCCAGCAGCTTATCACAGGGAGGGTGGCCCCAGCATTTT; D: -; J: TRBJ1-5; V: TRBV7-9; size: -
CDR3: CASSAGLSEQYF; DNA: TGTGCCAGCAGCGCTGGACTCTCCGAGCAGTACTTC; D: -; J: TRBJ2-7; V: TRBV9; size: once
CDR3: CASSVAKTGVNTGELFF; DNA: TGTGCCAGCAGCGTGGCAAAGACAGGGGTCAACACCGGGGAGCTGTTTTTT; D: TRBD1; J: TRBJ2-2; V: TRBV9; size: -
CDR3: CASSLGIRGYLYGYTF; DNA: TGTGCCAGCAGTTTGGGAATCAGGGGGTACCTCTATGGCTACACCTTC; D: TRBD1; J: TRBJ1-2; V: TRBV28; size: few
CDR3: CASSLAGEGGHEQYF; DNA: TGTGCCAGCAGCTTAGCGGGGGAAGGGGGCCACGAGCAGTACTTC; D: TRBD1; J: TRBJ2-7; V: TRBV7-2; size: -
CDR3: CASSGRDRGGDQPQHF; DNA: TGTGCCAGTAGTGGGAGGGACAGGGGAGGTGATCAGCCCCAGCATTTT; D: TRBD1; J: TRBJ1-5; V: TRBV19; size: -
CDR3: CASGLDRGTDTQYF; DNA: TGTGCTAGTGGTTTAGACAGGGGCACAGATACGCAGTATTTT; D: TRBD1; J: TRBJ2-3; V: TRBV12-5; size: -
CDR3: CASSSIPEAGIRSPLHF; DNA: TGTGCCAGCAGCTCAATTCCTGAGGCAGGGATCCGGTCACCCCTCCACTTT; D: -; J: TRBJ1-6; V: TRBV7-9; size: -
CDR3: CASTTGQGYF; DNA: TGTGCCAGCACCACGGGACAGGGGTACTTC; D: TRBD1; J: TRBJ2-4; V: TRBV11-3; size: -
CDR3: CAWSVGTGGNQPQHF; DNA: TGTGCCTGGAGTGTAGGGACAGGGGGTAATCAGCCCCAGCATTTT; D: TRBD1; J: TRBJ1-5; V: TRBV30; size: few
CDR3: CASSLGGAEQFF; DNA: TGTGCCAGCAGCTTGGGGGGGGCTGAGCAGTTCTTC; D: -; J: TRBJ2-1; V: TRBV11-2; size: -
CDR3: CASSYDRGNEQFF; DNA: TGTGCCAGCAGCTACGACAGGGGCAATGAGCAGTTCTTC; D: TRBD1; J: TRBJ2-1; V: TRBV7-7; size: -
CDR3: CASSGALQNNEQFF; DNA: TGTGCCAGCAGCGGAGCCCTCCAAAACAATGAGCAGTTCTTC; D: -; J: TRBJ2-1; V: TRBV7-9; size: -
CDR3: CASSYQDRITDTQYF; DNA: TGCGCCAGCAGCTACCAAGACAGGATTACAGATACGCAGTATTTT; D: -; J: TRBJ2-3; V: TRBV5-1; size: once
CDR3: CASIRNRGNTGELFF; DNA: TGTGCCAGCATTAGAAACAGGGGGAACACCGGGGAGCTGTTTTTT; D: TRBD1; J: TRBJ2-2; V: TRBV6-1; size: -
CDR3: CASSGTTIAKNIQYF; DNA: TGTGCCAGCAGTGGGACTACGATAGCCAAAAACATTCAGTACTTC; D: -; J: TRBJ2-4; V: TRBV2; size: once
CDR3: CASSSGAAKTQYF; DNA: TGCGCCAGCAGCAGTGGGGCAGCAAAGACCCAGTACTTC; D: -; J: TRBJ2-5; V: TRBV4-3; size: -
CDR3: CASSGDRGWKPQHF; DNA: TGTGCCAGCAGTGGGGACAGGGGTTGGAAACCCCAGCATTTT; D: TRBD1; J: TRBJ1-5; V: TRBV6-1; size: -
CDR3: CASSVAGAGSSYNSPLHF; DNA: TGTGCCAGCAGCGTAGCGGGAGCGGGGAGCTCCTATAATTCACCCCTCCACTTT; D: -; J: TRBJ1-6; V: TRBV9; size: -
CDR3: CASTREQGRNQPQHF; DNA: TGTGCCAGCACCAGAGAACAGGGGCGCAATCAGCCCCAGCATTTT; D: TRBD1; J: TRBJ1-5; V: TRBV2; size: -
CDR3: CASSLGTSTDTQYF; DNA: TGTGCCAGCAGCTTAGGGACTAGCACAGATACGCAGTATTTT; D: -; J: TRBJ2-3; V: TRBV7-2; size: -